The present T cell receptor (beta chain) was sequenced within a study of blood T cell repertoires in COVID-19. Overall study: Material from acute and convalescent COVID-19 was sourced from the United States, Italy and Spain. Nucleic acid was either cDNA or gDNA, and it came from T cells, B-cell-depleted T cells, or PBMCs.

CDR3 length: 16 residues. Germline CDR1 reads MGHDK; CDR2 reads SYGVNS. The junction had 5 bases not matched to a gene; V was cut back by 9 bases and J by 0 bases. Per the original methods: Researchers report that nucleated cell counts were estimated from reference gene primer amplification. Clones were sequenced by immunoSEQ multiplex PCR, and TCRdb holds only the in-frame ones, with some missing. That table furnishes V, J and clone size, whereas the DNA furnished D and trimming. Seen here are 410,000 or so clones, approximately 90% observed once, and the top ten hold roughly 1.4%. The chain uses TRBV25-1 and TRBJ2-1; TRBD2 matches at 13 bases. Sequenced material: peripheral blood. This TCR came from a woman in her thirties with active or convalescent COVID-19. The CDR3 sequence: CASKTSGGSSYNEQFF. The DNA of the CDR3 is TGTGCCAGTAAGACTAGCGGGGGGAGCTCCTACAATGAGCAGTTCTTC. Variable domain in full (rest from reference TRBV25-1 and TRBJ2-1): EADIYQTPRYLVIGTGKKITLECSQTMGHDKMYWYQQDPGMELHLIHYSYGVNSTEKGDLSSESTVSRIRTEHFPLTLESARPSHTSQYLCASKTSGGSSYNEQFFGPGTRLTVL.